These T cell receptor beta chains were read from a single sample in a study of early T cells in non-severe SARS-CoV-2 infection. MiXCR was run by TCRdb on the 5' RACE reads, yielding one entry per CDR3 protein. The sample yields about 27,000 distinct CDR3 sequences, roughly 5.4% seen once. Input material: whole blood. The receptors come from an adult who was a healthcare worker with PCR-confirmed SARS-CoV-2 infection or an uninfected control (not recorded which). Each CDR3 is given with its conserved first and last residue. A D gene is named only where the DNA matches it firmly. Size is omitted from some rows. Given values are once, few, many or a class for expanded clones.

D,V,size,J,CDR3,DNA
TRBD1,TRBV28,few,TRBJ1-2,CASSLGTEGYTF,TGTGCCAGCAGTTTGGGGACAGAGGGCTACACCTTC
TRBD2,TRBV28,many,TRBJ2-2,CASSGGAGTGELFF,TGTGCCAGCAGCGGGGGGGCCGGCACCGGGGAGCTGTTTTTT
-,TRBV7-9,many,TRBJ1-2,CASSPSAGQTNSNYGYTF,TGTGCCAGCAGCCCCTCCGCCGGACAGACAAATTCTAACTATGGCTACACCTTC
-,TRBV28,-,TRBJ2-7,CASLRARNYYYEQYF,TGTGCCAGCCTTAGGGCCCGTAATTACTACTACGAGCAGTACTTC
-,TRBV12-5,-,TRBJ2-2,CASGTTGWANTGELFF,TGTGCTAGTGGCACCACAGGGTGGGCGAACACCGGGGAGCTGTTTTTT
-,TRBV20-1,many,TRBJ1-5,CSASRRGGGWSNQPQHF,TGCAGTGCTAGCAGACGCGGGGGAGGTTGGAGCAATCAGCCCCAGCATTTT
TRBD2,TRBV10-1,few,TRBJ2-1,CASSTGGPGDEQFF,TGCGCCAGCAGTACGGGAGGCCCTGGAGATGAGCAGTTCTTC
TRBD2,TRBV6-5,-,TRBJ2-2,CASTSRAGGPGELFF,TGTGCCAGCACCTCTCGAGCGGGAGGGCCCGGGGAGCTGTTTTTT
-,TRBV7-9,-,TRBJ2-7,CASSPGPLDGEQYF,TGTGCCAGCAGCCCGGGACCACTTGACGGGGAGCAGTACTTC
-,TRBV5-4,many,TRBJ1-4,CASSRGDEKLFF,TGTGCCAGCAGCAGGGGGGATGAAAAACTGTTTTTT
-,TRBV4-3,many,TRBJ2-1,CASSQVGGNEQFF,TGCGCCAGCAGCCAAGTAGGAGGCAATGAGCAGTTCTTC
-,TRBV28,many,TRBJ2-2,CASSLDPWPGELFF,TGTGCCAGCAGTTTGGATCCCTGGCCCGGGGAGCTGTTTTTT
-,TRBV7-8,-,TRBJ1-1,CASSPRQFTTGITEAFF,TGTGCCAGCAGCCCCCGACAATTTACAACTGGGATAACTGAAGCTTTCTTT
-,TRBV5-4,-,TRBJ2-7,CASSLDANPAYEQYF,TGTGCCAGCAGCTTGGATGCTAACCCCGCCTACGAGCAGTACTTC
-,TRBV7-8,many,TRBJ1-5,CASSLAGGNQPQHF,TGTGCCAGCAGCTTAGCAGGGGGCAATCAGCCCCAGCATTTT
TRBD1,TRBV15,many,TRBJ1-2,CATSRDRQGKDYGYTF,TGTGCCACCAGCAGAGATCGACAGGGGAAAGACTATGGCTACACCTTC
-,TRBV12-3/TRBV12-4,many,TRBJ2-1,CASTPRDSYNEQFF,TGTGCCAGCACCCCCAGGGACTCCTACAATGAGCAGTTCTTC
-,TRBV7-9,-,TRBJ2-3,CASSLSSDTQYF,TGTGCCAGCAGCTTATCGTCAGATACGCAGTATTTT
-,TRBV11-2,many,TRBJ2-7,CASSLVGGILSYEQYF,TGTGCCAGCAGCTTAGTCGGCGGCATCCTGTCCTACGAGCAGTACTTC
-,TRBV14,medium-sized,TRBJ2-7,CASSPFGYAYEQYF,TGTGCCAGCAGCCCTTTTGGGTATGCCTACGAGCAGTACTTC
TRBD1,TRBV20-1,-,TRBJ2-3,CSARDHQGASTDTQYF,TGCAGTGCTAGAGATCATCAGGGGGCGAGCACAGATACGCAGTATTTT
-,TRBV5-1,many,TRBJ2-7,CASSLISGLTYEQYF,TGCGCCAGCAGCTTGATATCCGGGCTAACCTACGAGCAGTACTTC
-,TRBV6-6,many,TRBJ1-5,CASSPSGVGNQPQHF,TGTGCCAGCAGTCCCTCAGGGGTAGGCAATCAGCCCCAGCATTTT
TRBD1,TRBV7-2,many,TRBJ2-7,CASSFQGTGTYEQYF,TGTGCCAGCAGCTTCCAGGGGACAGGGACCTACGAGCAGTACTTC
TRBD2,TRBV10-1,many,TRBJ2-3,CASSDSRGSADTQYF,TGCGCCAGCAGTGATAGTCGCGGGAGTGCAGATACGCAGTATTTT
-,TRBV27,few,TRBJ2-7,CASSFVGSSYEQYF,TGTGCCAGCAGTTTCGTTGGCAGTTCCTACGAGCAGTACTTC
-,TRBV5-1,many,TRBJ1-2,CASSLEVSSYGYTF,TGCGCCAGCAGCTTGGAGGTCTCTTCCTATGGCTACACCTTC
-,TRBV25-1,medium-sized,TRBJ1-1,CASSEGTPEAFF,TGTGCCAGCAGTGAAGGGACACCTGAAGCTTTCTTT
-,TRBV20-1,few,TRBJ2-7,CSANGPMARDTHYEQYF,TGCAGTGCTAATGGGCCGATGGCCAGGGACACCCACTACGAGCAGTACTTC
-,TRBV11-2,-,TRBJ2-1,CASSLMGEVQFF,TGTGCCAGCAGCTTAATGGGAGAGGTGCAGTTCTTC
-,TRBV6-2/TRBV6-3,many,TRBJ2-1,CASSFNLDAEQFF,TGTGCCAGCAGTTTTAATCTAGACGCTGAGCAGTTCTTC
-,TRBV6-2/TRBV6-3,many,TRBJ1-1,CASTHWGRMNTEAFF,TGTGCCAGCACCCACTGGGGGCGGATGAACACTGAAGCTTTCTTT
-,TRBV12-3/TRBV12-4,-,TRBJ1-1,CASTMGRMNTEAFF,TGTGCCAGCACCATGGGACGGATGAACACTGAAGCTTTCTTT
TRBD2,TRBV19,-,TRBJ2-3,CASRRDYSTDTQYF,TGTGCCAGCAGACGGGACTATAGCACAGATACGCAGTATTTT
-,TRBV7-9,many,TRBJ1-1,CASSLVGATEAFF,TGTGCCAGCAGCTTAGTCGGGGCTACTGAAGCTTTCTTT
TRBD1,TRBV5-1,-,TRBJ1-1,CASSLIGQGAGGAFF,TGCGCCAGCAGCCTCATCGGACAGGGCGCTGGGGGAGCTTTCTTT
TRBD2,TRBV7-9,many,TRBJ2-1,CASSPRRGGTNKHSNEQFF,TGTGCCAGCAGCCCTCGACGCGGCGGGACTAACAAACATAGTAATGAGCAGTTCTTC
-,TRBV11-2,many,TRBJ2-1,CASSFESGLYEQFF,TGTGCCAGCAGCTTTGAATCGGGCCTCTATGAGCAGTTCTTC
TRBD2,TRBV19,many,TRBJ2-1,CASSPNSGREQFF,TGTGCCAGTAGTCCCAATAGCGGGAGGGAGCAGTTCTTC
-,TRBV10-2,many,TRBJ1-2,CASSGGFSGRGYGYTF,TGCGCCAGCAGCGGCGGGTTCTCAGGGAGGGGCTATGGCTACACCTTC
-,TRBV20-1,-,TRBJ2-2,CSAFRRSLNTGELFF,TGCAGTGCTTTCCGAAGGAGCTTAAACACCGGGGAGCTGTTTTTT
-,TRBV7-2,-,TRBJ2-5,CASSPTAGTETQYF,TGTGCCAGCAGCCCGACCGCCGGTACGGAGACCCAGTACTTC
-,TRBV6-4,many,TRBJ2-3,CASSDGGSTDTQYF,TGTGCCAGCAGTGACGGGGGCAGCACAGATACGCAGTATTTT
-,TRBV6-2/TRBV6-3,-,TRBJ2-7,CASSGHYEQYF,TGTGCCAGCAGTGGACACTACGAGCAGTACTTC
-,TRBV20-1,medium-sized,TRBJ2-1,CSARDREYNEQFF,TGCAGTGCTAGAGACAGGGAATACAATGAGCAGTTCTTC
-,TRBV6-2/TRBV6-3,many,TRBJ1-6,CASIPGLTNSPLHF,TGTGCCAGCATCCCGGGACTAACGAATTCACCCCTCCACTTT
-,TRBV3-1,few,TRBJ2-3,CASSQERAGQRTDTQYF,TGTGCCAGCAGCCAGGAGAGGGCAGGACAACGCACAGATACGCAGTATTTT
-,TRBV5-4,many,TRBJ1-1,CASSLGDRSLHTEAFF,TGTGCCAGCAGCTTAGGCGACAGGAGCCTACACACTGAAGCTTTCTTT
TRBD1,TRBV27,many,TRBJ2-3,CASSFRGRGLSDTQYF,TGTGCCAGCAGTTTCCGGGGCAGGGGGCTGTCAGATACGCAGTATTTT
TRBD1,TRBV30,many,TRBJ1-1,CAWSVRQGPLANTEAFF,TGTGCCTGGAGTGTACGACAGGGACCCCTCGCGAACACTGAAGCTTTCTTT
TRBD2,TRBV12-3/TRBV12-4,few,TRBJ2-3,CASRQTSGSGDTQYF,TGTGCCAGCAGACAGACTAGCGGGAGCGGGGATACGCAGTATTTT
-,TRBV7-9,-,TRBJ2-1,CASSLRGIYNEQFF,TGTGCCAGCAGCTTAAGGGGGATCTACAATGAGCAGTTCTTC
-,TRBV13,few,TRBJ1-4,CASSLGGGSNEKLFF,TGTGCCAGCAGCTTAGGGGGAGGTTCGAATGAAAAACTGTTTTTT